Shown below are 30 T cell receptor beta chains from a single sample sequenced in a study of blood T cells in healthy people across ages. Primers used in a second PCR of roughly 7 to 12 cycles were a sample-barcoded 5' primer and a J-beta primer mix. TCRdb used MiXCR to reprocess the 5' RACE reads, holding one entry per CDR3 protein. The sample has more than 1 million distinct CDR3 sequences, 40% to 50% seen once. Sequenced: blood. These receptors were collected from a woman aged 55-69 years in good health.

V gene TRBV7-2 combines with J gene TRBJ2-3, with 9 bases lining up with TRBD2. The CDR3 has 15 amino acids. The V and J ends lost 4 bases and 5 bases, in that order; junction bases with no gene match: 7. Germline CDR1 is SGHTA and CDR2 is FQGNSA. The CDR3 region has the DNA TGTGCCAGCAGCTCTCTAGCGGGAATGGTAGATACGCAGTATTTT. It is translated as CASSSLAGMVDTQYF.

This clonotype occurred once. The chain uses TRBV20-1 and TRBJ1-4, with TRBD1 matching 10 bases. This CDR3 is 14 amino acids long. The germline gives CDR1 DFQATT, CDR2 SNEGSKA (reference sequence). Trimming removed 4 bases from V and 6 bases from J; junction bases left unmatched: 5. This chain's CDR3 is CSAKDGTGDEKLFF. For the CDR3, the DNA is TGCAGTGCTAAAGACGGGACAGGGGATGAAAAACTGTTTTTT.

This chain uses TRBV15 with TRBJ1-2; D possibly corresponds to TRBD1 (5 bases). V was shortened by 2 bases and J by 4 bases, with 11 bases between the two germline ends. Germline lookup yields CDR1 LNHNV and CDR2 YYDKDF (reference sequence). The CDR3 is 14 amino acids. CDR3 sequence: CATSRPTEAYGYTF. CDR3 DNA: TGTGCCACCAGCAGACCGACAGAGGCCTATGGCTACACCTTC.

The chain's CDR3 is CASSQLNSPLHF. CDR3 DNA sequence: TGCGCCAGCAGCCAATTGAATTCACCCCTCCACTTT. This rearrangement joins TRBV4-1 to TRBJ1-6; D call uncertain. Trimming removed 2 bases at V and 7 bases at J, with 3 bases between. There are 12 residues in the CDR3. In germline, CDR1 is MGHRA, CDR2 YSYEKL.

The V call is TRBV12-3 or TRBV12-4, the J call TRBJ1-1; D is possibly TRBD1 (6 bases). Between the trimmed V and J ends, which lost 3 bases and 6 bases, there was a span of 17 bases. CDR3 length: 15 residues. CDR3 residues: CASSLTGTKLAEAFF. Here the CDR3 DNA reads TGTGCCAGCAGTTTGACCGGGACAAAACTGGCTGAAGCTTTCTTT.

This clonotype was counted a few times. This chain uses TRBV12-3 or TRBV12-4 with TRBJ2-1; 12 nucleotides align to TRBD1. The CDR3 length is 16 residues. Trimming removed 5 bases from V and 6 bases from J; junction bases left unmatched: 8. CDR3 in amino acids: CASSTSPGQGANEQFF. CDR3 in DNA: TGTGCCAGCAGTACTAGCCCGGGACAGGGGGCCAATGAGCAGTTCTTC.

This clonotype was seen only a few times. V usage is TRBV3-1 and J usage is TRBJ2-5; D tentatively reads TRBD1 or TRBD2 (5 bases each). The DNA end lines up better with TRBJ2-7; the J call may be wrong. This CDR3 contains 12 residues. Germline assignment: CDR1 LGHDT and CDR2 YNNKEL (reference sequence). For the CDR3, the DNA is TGTGCCAGCAGCCAAGTTGGGGGCGAGCAGTACTTC. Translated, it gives CASSQVGGEQYF.

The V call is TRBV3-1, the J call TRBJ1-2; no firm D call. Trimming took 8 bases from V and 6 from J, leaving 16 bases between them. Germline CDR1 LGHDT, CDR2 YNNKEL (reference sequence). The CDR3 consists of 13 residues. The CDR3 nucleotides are TGTGCCAGCTCCCGGACCTCCAAGGATGGCTACACCTTC. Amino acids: CASSRTSKDGYTF.

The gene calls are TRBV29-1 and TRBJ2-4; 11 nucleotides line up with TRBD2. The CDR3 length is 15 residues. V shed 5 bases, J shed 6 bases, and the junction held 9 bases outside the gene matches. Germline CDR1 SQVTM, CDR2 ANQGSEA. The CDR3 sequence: CSVLKTTSGRNIQYF. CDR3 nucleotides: TGCAGCGTTCTTAAAACTACTAGCGGGAGAAACATTCAGTACTTC.

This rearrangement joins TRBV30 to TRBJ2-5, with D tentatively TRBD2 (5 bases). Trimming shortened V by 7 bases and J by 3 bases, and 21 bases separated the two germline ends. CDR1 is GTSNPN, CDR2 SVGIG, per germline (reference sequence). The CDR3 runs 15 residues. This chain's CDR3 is CASLLRLAAKETQYF. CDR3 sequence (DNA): TGTGCCTCCCTCCTGCGGCTAGCAGCAAAAGAGACCCAGTACTTC.

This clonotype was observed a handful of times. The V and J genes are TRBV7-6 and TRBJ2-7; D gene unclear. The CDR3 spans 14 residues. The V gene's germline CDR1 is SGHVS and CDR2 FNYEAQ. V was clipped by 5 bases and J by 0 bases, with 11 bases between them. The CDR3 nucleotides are TGTGCCAGCAGCAGTTCGGACGCCTCCTACGAGCAGTACTTC. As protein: CASSSSDASYEQYF.

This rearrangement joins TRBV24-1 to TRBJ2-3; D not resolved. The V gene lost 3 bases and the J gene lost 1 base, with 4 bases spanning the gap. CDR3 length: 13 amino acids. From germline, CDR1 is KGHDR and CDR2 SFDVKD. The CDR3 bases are TGTGCCACCAGTGATCCCCGCACAGATACGCAGTATTTT. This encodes CATSDPRTDTQYF.

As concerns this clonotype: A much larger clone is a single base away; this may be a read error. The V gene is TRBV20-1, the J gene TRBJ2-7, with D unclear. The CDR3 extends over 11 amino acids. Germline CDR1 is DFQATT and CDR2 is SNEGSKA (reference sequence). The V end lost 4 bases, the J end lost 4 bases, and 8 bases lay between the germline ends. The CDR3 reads CSAKDGYEQYF. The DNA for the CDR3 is TGCAGTGCTAAGGACGGGTACGAGCAGTACTTC.

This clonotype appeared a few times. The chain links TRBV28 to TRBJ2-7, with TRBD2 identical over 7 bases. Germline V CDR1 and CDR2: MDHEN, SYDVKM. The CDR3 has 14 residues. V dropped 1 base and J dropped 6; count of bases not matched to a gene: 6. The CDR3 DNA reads TGTGCCAGCAGTTTATTATCGGGAGGCCGCGAGCAGTACTTC. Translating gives CASSLLSGGREQYF.

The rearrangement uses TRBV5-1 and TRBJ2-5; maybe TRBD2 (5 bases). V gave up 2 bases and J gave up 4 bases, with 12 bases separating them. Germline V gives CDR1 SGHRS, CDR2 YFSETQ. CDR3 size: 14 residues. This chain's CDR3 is CASSLQLGRETQYF. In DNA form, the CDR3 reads TGCGCCAGCAGCTTACAACTAGGACGAGAGACCCAGTACTTC.

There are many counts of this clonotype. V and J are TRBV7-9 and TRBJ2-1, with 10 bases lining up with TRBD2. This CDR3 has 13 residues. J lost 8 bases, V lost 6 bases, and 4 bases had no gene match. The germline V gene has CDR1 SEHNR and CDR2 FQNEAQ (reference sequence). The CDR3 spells CASRNSGGDEQFF. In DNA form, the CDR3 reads TGTGCCAGCAGGAACAGCGGGGGGGATGAGCAGTTCTTC.

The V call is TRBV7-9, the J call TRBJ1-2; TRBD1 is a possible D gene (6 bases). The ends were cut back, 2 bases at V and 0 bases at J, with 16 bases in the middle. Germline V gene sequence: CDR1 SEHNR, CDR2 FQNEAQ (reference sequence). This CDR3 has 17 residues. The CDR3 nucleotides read TGTGCCAGCAGCTTACCCCGATGGGGGCCCTCTAACTATGGCTACACCTTC. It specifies CASSLPRWGPSNYGYTF.

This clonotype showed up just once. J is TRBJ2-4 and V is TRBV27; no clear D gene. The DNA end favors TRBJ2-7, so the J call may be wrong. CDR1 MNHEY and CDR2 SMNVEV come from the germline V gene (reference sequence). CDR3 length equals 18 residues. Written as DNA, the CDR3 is TGTGCCAGCAGTTCGGTCCATTGGAGCCCCCCCTACGTCGACGAGCAGTACTTC. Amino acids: CASSSVHWSPPYVDEQYF.

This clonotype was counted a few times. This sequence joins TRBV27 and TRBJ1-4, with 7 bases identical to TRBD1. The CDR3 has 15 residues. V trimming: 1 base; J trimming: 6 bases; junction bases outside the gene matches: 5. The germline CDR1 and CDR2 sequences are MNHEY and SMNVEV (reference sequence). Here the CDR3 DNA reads TGTGCCAGCAGTTTATTCGGACAGGCTTATGAAAAACTGTTTTTT. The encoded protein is CASSLFGQAYEKLFF.

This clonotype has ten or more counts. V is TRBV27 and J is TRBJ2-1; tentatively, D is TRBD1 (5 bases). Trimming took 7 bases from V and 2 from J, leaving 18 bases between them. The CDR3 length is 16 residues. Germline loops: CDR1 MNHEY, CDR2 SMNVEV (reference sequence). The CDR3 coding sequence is TGTGCCAGCATAGATCAGGGTACGAAACCCTACAATGAGCAGTTCTTC. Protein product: CASIDQGTKPYNEQFF.

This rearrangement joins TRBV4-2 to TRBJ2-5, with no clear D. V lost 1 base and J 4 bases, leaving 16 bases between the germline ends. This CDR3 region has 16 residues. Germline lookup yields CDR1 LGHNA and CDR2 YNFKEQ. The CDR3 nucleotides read TGTGCCAGCAGCCAAGGGGTAGCCTCGGACGGAGAGACCCAGTACTTC. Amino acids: CASSQGVASDGETQYF.

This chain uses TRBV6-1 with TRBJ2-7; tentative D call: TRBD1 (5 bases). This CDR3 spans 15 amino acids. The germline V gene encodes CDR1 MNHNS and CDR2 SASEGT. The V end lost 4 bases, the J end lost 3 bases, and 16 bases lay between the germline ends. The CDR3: CASSAHEQAVYEQYF. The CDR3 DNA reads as TGTGCCAGCAGTGCCCACGAACAGGCCGTCTACGAGCAGTACTTC.

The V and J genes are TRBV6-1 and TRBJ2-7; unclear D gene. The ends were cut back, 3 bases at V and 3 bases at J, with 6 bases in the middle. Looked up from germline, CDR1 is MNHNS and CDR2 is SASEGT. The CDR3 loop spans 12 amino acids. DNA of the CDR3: TGTGCCAGCAGTGATAACCGCTACGAGCAGTACTTC. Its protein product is CASSDNRYEQYF.

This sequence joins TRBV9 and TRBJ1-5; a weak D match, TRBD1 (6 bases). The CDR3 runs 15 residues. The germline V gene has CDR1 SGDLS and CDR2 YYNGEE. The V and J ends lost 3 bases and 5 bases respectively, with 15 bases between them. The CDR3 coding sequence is TGTGCCAGCAGCGGCGCCGGGACACGGGATCAGCCCCAGCATTTT. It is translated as CASSGAGTRDQPQHF. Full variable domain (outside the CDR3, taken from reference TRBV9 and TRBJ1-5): DSGVTQTPKHLITATGQRVTLRCSPRSGDLSVYWYQQSLDQGLQFLIQYYNGEERAKGNILERFSAQQFPDLHSELNLSSLELGDSALYFCASSGAGTRDQPQHFGDGTRLSIL.

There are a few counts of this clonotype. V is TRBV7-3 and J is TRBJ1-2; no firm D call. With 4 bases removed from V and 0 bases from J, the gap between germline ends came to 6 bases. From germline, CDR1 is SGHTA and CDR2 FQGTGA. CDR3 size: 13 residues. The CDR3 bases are TGTGCCAGCAGCTCGCACGCTAACTATGGCTACACCTTC. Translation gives CASSSHANYGYTF. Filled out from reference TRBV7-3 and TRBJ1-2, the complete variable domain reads GAGVSQTPSNKVTEKGKYVELRCDPISGHTALYWYRQSLGQGPEFLIYFQGTGAADDSGLPNDRFFAVRPEGSVSTLKIQRTERGDSAVYLCASSSHANYGYTFGSGTRLTVV.

The DNA of the CDR3 is TGTGCCAGCAGCCCTCACCGGGGGAACCAAGAGACCCAGTACTTC. The encoded protein is CASSPHRGNQETQYF. The V call is TRBV28, the J call TRBJ2-5, with D tentatively TRBD2 (6 bases). Trimming cost V 6 bases and J 0 bases, with 14 bases left between them. This CDR3 has 15 amino acids. The V gene's germline CDR1 is MDHEN and CDR2 SYDVKM.

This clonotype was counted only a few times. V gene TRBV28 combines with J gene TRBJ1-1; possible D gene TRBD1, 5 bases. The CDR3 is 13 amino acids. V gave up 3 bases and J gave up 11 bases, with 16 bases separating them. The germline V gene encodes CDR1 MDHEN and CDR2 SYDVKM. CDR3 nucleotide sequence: TGTGCCAGCAGTTTGACGGCCGGGACCGGGGCTTTCTTT. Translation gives CASSLTAGTGAFF.

CDR3 in DNA: TGTGCCAGCAGACGCTTTGGAACAGGTTCTAACTATGGCTACACCTTC. Residues: CASRRFGTGSNYGYTF. The chain uses TRBV6-5 and TRBJ1-2, with D maybe TRBD1 (5 bases). Looked up from germline, CDR1 is MNHEY and CDR2 is SVGAGI. The V gene lost 6 bases and the J gene lost 0 bases, with 17 bases spanning the gap. The CDR3 runs 16 residues.

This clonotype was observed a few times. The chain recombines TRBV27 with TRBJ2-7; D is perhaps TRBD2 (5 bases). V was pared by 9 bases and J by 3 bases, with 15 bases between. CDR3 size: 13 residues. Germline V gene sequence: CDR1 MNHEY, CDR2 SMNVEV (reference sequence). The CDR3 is CASGRATYYEQYF. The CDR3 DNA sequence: TGTGCCAGTGGGAGAGCGACTTACTACGAGCAGTACTTC.

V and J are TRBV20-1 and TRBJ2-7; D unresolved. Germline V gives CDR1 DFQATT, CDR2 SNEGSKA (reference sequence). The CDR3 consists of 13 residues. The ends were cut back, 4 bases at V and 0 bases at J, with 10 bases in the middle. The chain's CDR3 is CSATSRHSYEQYF. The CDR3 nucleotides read TGCAGTGCTACCTCACGGCACTCCTACGAGCAGTACTTC.